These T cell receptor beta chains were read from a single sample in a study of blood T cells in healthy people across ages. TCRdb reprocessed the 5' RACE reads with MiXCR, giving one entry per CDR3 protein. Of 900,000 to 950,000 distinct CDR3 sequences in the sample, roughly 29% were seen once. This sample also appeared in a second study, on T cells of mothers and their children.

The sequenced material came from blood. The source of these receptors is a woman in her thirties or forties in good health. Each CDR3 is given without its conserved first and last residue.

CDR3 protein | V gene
VISPTERETQY | TRBV10-3
ASRGTGNEQY | TRBV27
TSSEALRGGGLTPQH | TRBV2
ASSLVVSSGGIETQC | TRBV5-4
ASIPSWGGSYNEQF | TRBV5-1
SAPAPGETQY | TRBV20-1
ASSVDRGPSIEAF | TRBV7-3
ASSQPRWGLPGSPYEQY | TRBV4-1
ASSPQGKSSNEQY | TRBV4-1
ASRGQGVYGYT | TRBV28
ATSRSGQGSPNYGYT | TRBV15
ASSFGTVPGPNQPQH | TRBV12-3/TRBV12-4
ASSLTPGANEKLF | TRBV28
ASNSGDRPSQPQH | TRBV12-3/TRBV12-4
ASSFPPRDRAYNEQF | TRBV12-3/TRBV12-4
ASSVEHKNTEAF | TRBV9
GVVGGATDTQY | TRBV29-1
ASSFPEGQYNTGELF | TRBV5-8
ASSRQWSNQPQH | TRBV7-2
ASSLPGTASSYNEQF | TRBV5-1
ASIPGQPQEETQY | TRBV7-8
ASGYGREAYGYT | TRBV7-8
ASSERGRTGTEAF | TRBV6-1
ASSASGSQDTQY | TRBV6-4
ATSSGQGALGYT | TRBV15
ASSPTGVQAGELF | TRBV7-3
ASSSPELFRGRMYEQY | TRBV7-2
ASSKARAVRGHEQY | TRBV21-1
ASSRLASGELF | TRBV7-9
ASRSYTREANYGYT | TRBV27
ASSLRGGGASYNEQF | TRBV5-1
SARVPSGGPYEQY | TRBV20-1
AIRRLAGTPKNIQD | TRBV4-1
ASSQEWSPYGYT | TRBV4-3
ASSLEGGQETQY | TRBV5-1
ASRVPIGGPGELF | TRBV28
ASSYIAGGTYNEQF | TRBV4-3
ASSSPTGGSYNEQF | TRBV28
ASSLRGPRETQY | TRBV7-2
ASSVEGNTEAF | TRBV9
ASSLGGRHGYT | TRBV7-9
AWSQGPGPQH | TRBV30
ASSLDTGALYNEQF | TRBV11-2
AIHGDPSYEQY | TRBV10-3
ASSWGRDSTDTQY | TRBV5-1
ATRSRDTGVAGELF | TRBV15
ASSPATSNTGELF | TRBV18
ASSLRGASSYNEQF | TRBV6-5
ASSSRDRRGGYT | TRBV27
ASSRVAGYNNEQF | TRBV19
ASSVAGTGLRGELF | TRBV9
ASSFIRGRTEAF | TRBV6-5
ASSPGTPATNEKLF | TRBV5-1
AWRRPENANYGYT | TRBV30
SVLGVRGTDTQY | TRBV29-1